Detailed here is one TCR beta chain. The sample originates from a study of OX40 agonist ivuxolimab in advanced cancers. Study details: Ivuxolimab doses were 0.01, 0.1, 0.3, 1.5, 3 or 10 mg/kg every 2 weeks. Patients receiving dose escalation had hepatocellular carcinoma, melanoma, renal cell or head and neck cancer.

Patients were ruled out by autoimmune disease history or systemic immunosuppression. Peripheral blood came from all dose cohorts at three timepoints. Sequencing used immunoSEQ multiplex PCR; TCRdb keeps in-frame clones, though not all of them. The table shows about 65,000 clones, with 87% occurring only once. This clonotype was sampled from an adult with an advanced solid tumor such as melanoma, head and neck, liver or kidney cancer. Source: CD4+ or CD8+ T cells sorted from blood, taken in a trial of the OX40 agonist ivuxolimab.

CDR3 nucleotide sequence: TGTGCCAGTAGTATTGGGGGGCAACTCACAGATACGCAGTATTTT. Translated: CASSIGGQLTDTQYF. The genes are TRBV19 and TRBJ2-3; the D call may be TRBD1 or TRBD2 (6 bases each). Germline V gene sequence: CDR1 LNHDA, CDR2 SQIVND (reference sequence). The CDR3 has 15 amino acids. Trimming cost V 3 bases and J 2 bases, with 12 bases left between them. Together with reference TRBV19 and TRBJ2-3, the CDR3 gives the full variable domain: DGGITQSPKYLFRKEGQNVTLSCEQNLNHDAMYWYRQDPGQGLRLIYYSQIVNDFQKGDIAEGYSVSREKKESFPLTVTSAQKNPTAFYLCASSIGGQLTDTQYFGPGTRLTVL.